This T cell receptor (beta chain) came from a study of Graves' ophthalmopathy and Graves' hyperthyroidism (dated by TCRdb to between 2017 and 2018). Turning to the overall study: Peripheral blood samples were taken at the time of initial diagnosis, before any treatment was given. TCR beta repertoire signatures were used to distinguish Graves' ophthalmopathy from Graves' hyperthyroidism and to predict progression to ophthalmopathy. In total, approximately 130 blood samples were TCR-sequenced: 40 to 45 ophthalmopathy, some 75 hyperthyroidism and about 17 hyperthyroidism-to-ophthalmopathy patients. A discovery set of 90 to 100 patients (about 45 ophthalmopathy, just over 55 stable hyperthyroidism) was enrolled to explore V-J signatures distinguishing ophthalmopathy from hyperthyroidism. For independent validation, a separate cohort was made up of 18 hyperthyroidism patients plus 17 patients who later progressed from hyperthyroidism to ophthalmopathy. In more than 5 hyperthyroidism patients, the T-cell repertoire of thyroid tissue was compared with the T-cell repertoire of blood. Following sampling, methimazole starting at 30 mg daily was administered to hyperthyroidism patients, and high-dose intravenous methylprednisolone was administered to ophthalmopathy patients. The investigation overall reported the following: In validation, the model predicted ophthalmopathy progression with more than 70% sensitivity and approximately 72% specificity; 12 predicted patients were CT-confirmed with GO in a median of about 6.1 months. Among expanded thyroid clonotypes with frequency above 0.001, most also showed up in blood, which suggests that blood repertoires may reflect the thyroid immune response. Sample size was not statistically predetermined, and group allocation was not concealed from the investigators. Ophthalmopathy was separated from stable hyperthyroidism by the 13-signature model with roughly 90% sensitivity and about 81% specificity in cross-validation and with 80%/75% in the test set.

For repertoire sequencing, TCR beta CDR3 regions were amplified from RNA transcripts. The first round of RT-PCR was done with HTBI primers and the Qiagen OneStep RT-PCR kit, and was followed by a second round of multiplex PCR, then size selection and purification. Sequencing of the libraries was carried out on an Illumina HiSeq2000 in paired-end mode with 100 bp reads. The paper's processing steps were these. SOAPnuke was used to process the reads, throwing out any read that had adapters, had uncalled bases, had a mean Phred below 15, or lacked an exact constant-primer or identifier match. High-quality paired reads were merged with COPE v1.2.5. Each unique nucleotide sequence was defined as a clonotype, and clonotypes were aligned to IMGT TRB V, D and J references with MiTCR v1.1. Only V-J combinations with frequency above 0.0001 were analysed, covering about 99% of repertoires. For each V-J combination, a TCR clonal expansion and chaos score was defined as the ratio of F50 clonal expansion to chaos observed in the TCRdist matrix. Welch's t-statistics and random forest were used to narrow the features down to roughly twelve V-J combinations, which were then fed into a naive Bayes classifier. The Morisita-Horn index was used to measure how similar the thyroid and blood repertoires were. Using fastp trimming at Q25 and MiXCR clonotype assembly, TCRdb reanalyzed the public sequencing data and kept in-frame beta chains. Entries that share a CDR3 protein sequence are merged under the most common genes and DNA. The V and J calls come from TCRdb's annotation, not from the publication. The sample profile shows more than 550,000 distinct CDR3 sequences; under 50% of them were found once. 3% to 3.5% of the sample goes to the ten largest clones.

V sheds 2 bases and J sheds 1 base, leaving 9 bases between their ends. The CDR3, from cysteine to phenylalanine, totals 16 residues. Left in the record is the CDR3 DNA by itself, 48 bases read in frame from the first base. Reading the germline V gene (reference sequence) gives CDR1 MNHEY and CDR2 SMNVEV. Ophthalmopathy patients had moderately to severely active disease, Clinical Activity Score of at least 3, NOSPECS grade of at least 4, and disease duration under 3 months. Patients with other autoimmune diseases, uncontrolled infections, pregnancy or lactation were excluded. Clinical symptoms, serum thyroxine, TRAb, thyroid ultrasound and orbital computed tomography formed the basis of the diagnosis. Using Ficoll-Paque density gradient centrifugation, PBMCs were isolated from over 8.5 ml of fresh peripheral blood. Total RNA was extracted using Trizol reagent, and RNA quality was checked on an Agilent 2100 Bioanalyzer.

This clonotype appeared a few times. No antigen is known for it. One base away there is no much larger clone; base qualities are not given. The sequence was collected from an adult man with Graves' ophthalmopathy. The sequenced material came from peripheral blood. The chain joins TRBV27 to TRBJ2-6; confidence is insufficient to name the D gene. The DNA sequence is as follows: TGTGCCAGCAGTTTACAGGATCCGTCTGGGGCCAACGTCCTGACTTTC. Translated, it gives CASSLQDPSGANVLTF.